A single sample gave rise to the 11 T cell receptor beta chains below, sequenced in a study of blood T cells in healthy people across ages (dated by TCRdb to 2014 to 2015). Preparation of the library involved 5' RACE. The instrument was an Illumina HiSeq 2500. The second PCR ran for roughly 6 to 11 cycles and used a J-beta primer mix along with a sample-barcoded 5' primer. TCRdb reprocessed the public reads (quality trimming at Q25 with fastp, clone calling with MiXCR) and kept in-frame beta chains. Identical CDR3 proteins give one entry, which carries the most common genes and DNA. For this sample the table gives under 2,000,000 distinct CDR3 sequences, of which about 49% were detected only once. The ten largest clones add up to 2% to 2.5% of the sample. Sequencing was carried out using blood. Source of these receptors: a woman aged 40 to 55 in good health.

J is TRBJ2-3 and V is TRBV12-3 or TRBV12-4; D is unclear. The V end was cut by 2 bases, the J end by 0 bases, with 9 bases between. This CDR3 spans 15 amino acids. The CDR3 loop is CASSLPVASTDTQYF. In DNA form, the CDR3 reads TGTGCCAGCAGTTTACCCGTCGCTAGCACAGATACGCAGTATTTT.

This clonotype was counted only a few times. The rearrangement uses TRBV7-2 and TRBJ2-7, with 7 bases matching TRBD1. Per the germline V gene, CDR1 is SGHTA and CDR2 is FQGNSA. This CDR3 is built from 14 residues. J lost 3 bases, V lost 3 bases, and 5 bases had no gene match. The CDR3 DNA reads as TGTGCCAGCAGCTTCGGGACAGACCACTACGAGCAGTACTTC. It specifies CASSFGTDHYEQYF.

Worth noting for this clonotype: Without the conserved terminal phenylalanine or tryptophan, this CDR3 likely stems from a read error. V usage is TRBV20-1 and J usage is TRBJ2-7; 7 bases align to TRBD1. Germline V gene sequence: CDR1 DFQATT, CDR2 SNEGSKA (reference sequence). There are 13 residues in the CDR3. With V trimmed by 6 bases and J by 0 bases, 5 bases remained unmatched. Here the CDR3 DNA reads TGCAGTGCCCGGGACAGAACCTCCTACGAGCAGTACTTA. Its protein product is CSARDRTSYEQYL.

The rearrangement joins TRBV7-2 to TRBJ1-4; D gene uncertain. V was cut by 6 bases and J by 8 bases, with 16 bases left in between. Looked up from germline, CDR1 is SGHTA and CDR2 is FQGNSA. The CDR3 consists of 14 residues. CDR3 region: CASSLSRDWEKLFF. Here the CDR3 DNA reads TGTGCCAGCAGTTTATCTAGGGATTGGGAAAAACTGTTTTTT. Full variable domain (rest looked up from reference TRBV7-2 and TRBJ1-4): GAGVSQSPSNKVTEKGKDVELRCDPISGHTALYWYRQSLGQGLEFLIYFQGNSAPDKSGLPSDRFSAERTGGSVSTLTIQRTQQEDSAVYLCASSLSRDWEKLFFGSGTQLSVL.

This chain uses TRBV24-1 with TRBJ2-7, with D perhaps matching TRBD1 (7 bases). V lost 3 bases and J 2 bases, leaving 13 bases between the germline ends. The CDR3 contains 15 residues. CDR1 is KGHDR, CDR2 SFDVKD, per germline. The CDR3 DNA reads as TGTGCCACCAGTGATGCGGGACAGCCGACCTACGAGCAGTACTTC. Amino acid sequence: CATSDAGQPTYEQYF.

This clonotype has more than one count but fewer than ten. The chain employs TRBV5-1 and TRBJ2-1; D is unresolved. Germline V gene data show CDR1 as SGHRS and CDR2 as YFSETQ. This CDR3 contains 14 residues. V was pared by 4 bases and J by 0 bases, with 8 bases between. The CDR3 sequence: CASSHDTSYNEQFF. The CDR3 DNA sequence: TGCGCCAGCAGCCACGACACCTCCTACAATGAGCAGTTCTTC.

This clonotype was found a few times. J is TRBJ2-1 and V is TRBV7-9; D perhaps matches TRBD2 (6 bases). The CDR3 runs 15 residues. Trimming took 1 base from V and 5 from J, leaving 12 bases between them. Germline V lookup: CDR1 SEHNR, CDR2 FQNEAQ (reference sequence). The CDR3 nucleotides read TGTGCCAGCAGCTTAGTGGCGGGGTCGAACAATGAGCAGTTCTTC. Its translation is CASSLVAGSNNEQFF. Full variable domain (missing parts from reference TRBV7-9 and TRBJ2-1): DTGVSQNPRHKITKRGQNVTFRCDPISEHNRLYWYRQTLGQGPEFLTYFQNEAQLEKSRLLSDRFSAERPKGSFSTLEIQRTEQGDSAMYLCASSLVAGSNNEQFFGPGTRLTVL.

As for this clonotype: A much larger clone is a single base away; this may be a read error. The V and J genes are TRBV27 and TRBJ1-2, with 7 bases that match TRBD1. Germline-derived CDR1 and CDR2 are MNHEY and SMNVEV (reference sequence). The CDR3 length is 13 residues. The CDR3 bases are TGTACCAGCAGCCCCGACAGGGTGGGTGGCTACACCTTC. Translated, it gives CTSSPDRVGGYTF.

This clonotype was observed a few times. The rearrangement links TRBV20-1 to TRBJ2-3; tentative D call: TRBD2 (5 bases). Germline loops: CDR1 DFQATT, CDR2 SNEGSKA (reference sequence). Trimming pared 3 bases from V and 2 bases from J, leaving 15 bases between. The CDR3 spans 15 residues. The CDR3: CSARLSEAPTDTQYF. In DNA, the CDR3 is TGCAGTGCTAGGCTTTCGGAGGCCCCCACAGATACGCAGTATTTT.

This chain links TRBV6-6 with TRBJ2-1; D is possibly TRBD1 or TRBD2 (5 bases each). Trimming took 0 bases from V and 8 from J, leaving 11 bases between them. Germline values: CDR1 MNHNY, CDR2 SVGAGI (reference sequence). The CDR3 sequence is 14 residues long. The CDR3 region is CASSYSTGPHEQFF. As DNA, the CDR3 is TGTGCCAGCAGTTACTCGACGGGGCCCCATGAGCAGTTCTTC.

The chain recombines TRBV5-6 with TRBJ2-4, with D possibly TRBD2 on 5 matching bases. This CDR3 spans 13 amino acids. Trimming stripped 0 bases from V and 13 bases from J, with 14 bases between. Germline V gene lookup returns CDR1 SGHDT and CDR2 YYEEEE. The CDR3: CASSLGLSYAQYF. Here the CDR3 DNA reads TGTGCCAGCAGCTTGGGACTATCCTACGCGCAGTACTTC. The whole variable domain, remainder taken from reference TRBV5-6 and TRBJ2-4, is DAGVTQSPTHLIKTRGQQVTLRCSPKSGHDTVSWYQQALGQGPQFIFQYYEEEERQRGNFPDRFSGHQFPNYSSELNVNALLLGDSALYLCASSLGLSYAQYFGAGTRLSVL.